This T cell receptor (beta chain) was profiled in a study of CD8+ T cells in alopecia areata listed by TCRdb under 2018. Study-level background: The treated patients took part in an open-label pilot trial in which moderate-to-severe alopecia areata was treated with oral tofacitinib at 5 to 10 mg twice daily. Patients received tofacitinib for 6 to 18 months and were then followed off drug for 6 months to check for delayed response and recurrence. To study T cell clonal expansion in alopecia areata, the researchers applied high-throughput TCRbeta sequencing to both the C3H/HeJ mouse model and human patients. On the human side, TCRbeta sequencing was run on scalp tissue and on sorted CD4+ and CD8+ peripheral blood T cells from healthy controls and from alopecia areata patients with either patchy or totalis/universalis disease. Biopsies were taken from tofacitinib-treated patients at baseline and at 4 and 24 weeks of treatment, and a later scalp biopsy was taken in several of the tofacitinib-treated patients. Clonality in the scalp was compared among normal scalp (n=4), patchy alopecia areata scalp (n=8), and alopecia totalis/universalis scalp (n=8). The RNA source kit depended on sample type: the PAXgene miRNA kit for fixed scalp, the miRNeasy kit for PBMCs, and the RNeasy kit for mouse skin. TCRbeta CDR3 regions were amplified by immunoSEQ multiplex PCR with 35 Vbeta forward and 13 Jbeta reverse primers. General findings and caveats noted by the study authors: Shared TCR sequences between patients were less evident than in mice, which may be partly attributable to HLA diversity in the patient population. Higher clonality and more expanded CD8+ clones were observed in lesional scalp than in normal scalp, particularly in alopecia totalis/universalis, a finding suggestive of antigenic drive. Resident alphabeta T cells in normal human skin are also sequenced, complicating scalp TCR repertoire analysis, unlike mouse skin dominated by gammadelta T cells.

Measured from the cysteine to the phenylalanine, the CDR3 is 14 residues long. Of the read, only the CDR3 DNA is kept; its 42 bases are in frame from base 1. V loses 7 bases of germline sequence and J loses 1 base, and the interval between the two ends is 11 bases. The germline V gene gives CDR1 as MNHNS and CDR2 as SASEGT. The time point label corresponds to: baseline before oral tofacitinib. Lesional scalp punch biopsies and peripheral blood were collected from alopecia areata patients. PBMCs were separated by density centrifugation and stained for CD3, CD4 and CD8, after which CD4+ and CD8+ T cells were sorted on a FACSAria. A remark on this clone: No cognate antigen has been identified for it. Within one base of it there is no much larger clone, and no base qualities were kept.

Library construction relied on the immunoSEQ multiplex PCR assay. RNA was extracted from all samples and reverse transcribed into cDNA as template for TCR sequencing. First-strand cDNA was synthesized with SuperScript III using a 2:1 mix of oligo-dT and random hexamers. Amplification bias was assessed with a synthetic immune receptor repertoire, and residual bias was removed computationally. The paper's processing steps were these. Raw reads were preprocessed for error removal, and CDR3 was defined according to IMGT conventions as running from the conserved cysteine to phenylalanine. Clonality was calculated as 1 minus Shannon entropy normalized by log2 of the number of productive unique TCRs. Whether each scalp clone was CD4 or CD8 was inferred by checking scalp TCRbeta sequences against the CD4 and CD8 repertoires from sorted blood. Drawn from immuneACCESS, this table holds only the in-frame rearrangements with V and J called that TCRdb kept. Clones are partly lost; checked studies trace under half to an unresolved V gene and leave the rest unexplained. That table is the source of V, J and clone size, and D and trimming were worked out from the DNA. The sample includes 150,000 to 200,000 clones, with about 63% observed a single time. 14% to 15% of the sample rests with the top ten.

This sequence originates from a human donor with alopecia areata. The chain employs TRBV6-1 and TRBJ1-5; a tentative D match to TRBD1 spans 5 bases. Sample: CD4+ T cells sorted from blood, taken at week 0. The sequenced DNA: TGTGCCAGCAATCGGGGGATGAGCAATCAGCCCCAGCATTTT. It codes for CASNRGMSNQPQHF.